Listed here are 24 T cell receptor beta chains from one sample, sequenced in a study of T cell changes during pregnancy in multiple sclerosis. Using immunoSEQ multiplex PCR, the repertoire was profiled, and TCRdb retains in-frame clones only, with some absent. The repertoire holds around 80,000 clones, with around 94% as singletons. This specimen was peripheral blood, taken in the second trimester of pregnancy. Receptors were obtained from a female donor in good health, enrolled as a control in a pregnancy study.

The chain has TRBV5-1 and TRBJ2-2; no firm D call. CDR1 is SGHRS and CDR2 is YFSETQ in the germline V gene. The length of the CDR3 is 13 residues. The V end was cut by 5 bases, the J end by 5 bases, with 10 bases between. CDR3 protein: CASSYFGTGELFF. The CDR3 coding sequence is TGCGCCAGCAGTTATTTCGGGACCGGGGAGCTGTTTTTT.

The chain combines TRBV27 with TRBJ2-7; possibly TRBD1 for D (6 bases). Between the trimmed V and J ends, which lost 3 bases and 3 bases, there was a span of 12 bases. The CDR3 covers 14 residues. Germline V gene lookup returns CDR1 MNHEY and CDR2 SMNVEV (reference sequence). This CDR3 is CASSFRQGNYEQYF. The CDR3 region has the DNA TGTGCCAGCAGTTTCCGCCAGGGGAACTACGAGCAGTACTTC.

The chain has TRBV7-6 and TRBJ2-7; a possible D gene is TRBD1 (5 bases). V lost 1 base and J lost 6, with 13 bases in between. CDR3 length: 14 residues. Germline assignment: CDR1 SGHVS and CDR2 FNYEAQ. The chain's CDR3 is CASSLGPRDSEQYF. The CDR3 DNA reads TGTGCCAGCAGCTTAGGTCCCAGGGATAGCGAGCAGTACTTC.

The rearrangement links TRBV4-1 to TRBJ2-7; 9 positions agree with TRBD1. The CDR3 is 15 residues long. CDR1 and CDR2 (germline): MGHRA, YSYEKL. The trim removed 0 bases at V and 9 bases at J, leaving 9 bases unmatched. CDR3 loop: CASSQEGTGRIGQYF. The DNA for the CDR3 is TGCGCCAGCAGCCAAGAGGGGACAGGGAGGATCGGGCAGTACTTC.

The rearrangement links TRBV15 to TRBJ2-7; D perhaps matches TRBD1 (5 bases). The ends were cut back, 3 bases at V and 0 bases at J, with 9 bases in the middle. Germline values: CDR1 LNHNV, CDR2 YYDKDF (reference sequence). The CDR3 loop spans 14 amino acids. CDR3 protein: CATSSLGDSYEQYF. CDR3 bases: TGTGCCACCAGCAGCTTAGGGGACTCCTACGAGCAGTACTTC.

The chain carries TRBV6-1 and TRBJ1-5; D possibly corresponds to TRBD1 (5 bases). CDR1 and CDR2 (germline): MNHNS, SASEGT. Trimming pared 6 bases from V and 6 bases from J, leaving 15 bases between. CDR3 size: 14 residues. The DNA for the CDR3 is TGTGCCAGCAGCACCGGAGGGGCCGCTCAGCCCCAGCATTTT. This translates into CASSTGGAAQPQHF.

J is TRBJ2-3 and V is TRBV9, with a tentative D call TRBD1 (5 bases). There are 13 residues in the CDR3. Germline V CDR1 and CDR2: SGDLS, YYNGEE. The germline V and J ends were trimmed by 6 bases and 6 bases, with 14 bases remaining between them. CDR3 in DNA: TGTGCCAGCACCCGGACATCAGGGGATACGCAGTATTTT. This sequence encodes CASTRTSGDTQYF.

The chain joins TRBV28 to TRBJ2-3; 10 bases align to TRBD2. The CDR3 consists of 16 residues. The germline V gene has CDR1 MDHEN and CDR2 SYDVKM. The CDR3 DNA is TGTTCAGTTGGGGGGGCTAGCGGGAGAGTAACAGATACGCAGTATTTT. This codes for CSVGGASGRVTDTQYF.

A few counts support this clone. The J gene is TRBJ2-1, the V gene TRBV25-1, with D perhaps matching TRBD2 (6 bases). There are 16 residues in the CDR3. From germline, CDR1 is MGHDK and CDR2 SYGVNS. V was trimmed by 2 bases and J by 0 bases, leaving 11 bases between them. The chain's CDR3 is CASSESAGSSYNEQFF. CDR3 nucleotides: TGTGCCAGCAGTGAAAGTGCGGGGAGCTCCTACAATGAGCAGTTCTTC.

The genes are TRBV5-8 and TRBJ1-1, with 8 bases fitting TRBD1. The CDR3 has 17 residues. Losses at the gene ends were 7 bases for V and 1 base for J; bases not matched to a gene: 15. Germline V gene lookup returns CDR1 SGHTS and CDR2 YDEGEE. The DNA for the CDR3 is TGTGCCAGCCTCCAATTTACAGGGGGGACACGGAACACTGAAGCTTTCTTT. Its translation is CASLQFTGGTRNTEAFF.

The chain combines TRBV18 with TRBJ2-7; D unresolved. The CDR3 has 14 residues. Trimming removed 2 bases at V and 3 bases at J, with 11 bases between. CDR1 is KGHSH and CDR2 is LQKENI in the germline V gene. The CDR3 sequence is CASSPGLVNYEQYF. In nucleotides, the CDR3 is TGTGCCAGCTCACCAGGCCTAGTAAACTACGAGCAGTACTTC. Full variable domain (rest looked up from reference TRBV18 and TRBJ2-7): NAGVMQNPRHLVRRRGQEARLRCSPMKGHSHVYWYRQLPEEGLKFMVYLQKENIIDESGMPKERFSAEFPKEGPSILRIQQVVRGDSAAYFCASSPGLVNYEQYFGPGTRLTVT.

The chain couples TRBV4-1 to TRBJ2-7; tentatively, D is TRBD1 (6 bases). Deletions cut 3 bases from V and 2 bases from J, with 14 bases between. Per germline, CDR1 MGHRA and CDR2 YSYEKL. The CDR3 is 15 amino acids. The CDR3 nucleotides read TGCGCCAGCAGCCATAGACGGGACACAACCTACGAGCAGTACTTC. Translated: CASSHRRDTTYEQYF.

This chain joins TRBV19 and TRBJ2-7; 9 bases line up with TRBD2. Per germline, CDR1 LNHDA and CDR2 SQIVND (reference sequence). With 5 bases clipped from V and 5 bases from J, the junction kept 19 bases outside the gene matches. This CDR3 has 18 residues. In DNA, the CDR3 is TGTGCCAGTAGTGGGGACGGAAGATCTAGCGGGATTATCAACGAGCAGTACTTC. Amino acids: CASSGDGRSSGIINEQYF.

The chain joins TRBV7-2 to TRBJ1-2; tentative D call: TRBD1 (5 bases). Trimming took off 2 bases at V and 3 bases at J, with 13 bases between the two ends. The CDR3 is 15 amino acids. CDR1 SGHTA and CDR2 FQGNSA come from the germline V gene. The CDR3 region is CASSLSAREDYGYTF. CDR3 in DNA: TGTGCCAGCAGCTTAAGCGCCAGGGAGGACTATGGCTACACCTTC.

This clone was counted a single time. The gene calls are TRBV21-1 and TRBJ1-1. TRBV21-1 is reported as a pseudogene. CDR3 length: 10 amino acids. The CDR3 is CATGLSEAFF. For the CDR3, the DNA is TGTGCCACCGGACTAAGCGAAGCTTTCTTT.

This chain links TRBV11-2 with TRBJ2-7, with D possibly matching TRBD2 (5 bases). There are 15 residues in the CDR3. Germline V gene data show CDR1 as SGHAT and CDR2 as FQNNGV. Trimming removed 4 bases at V and 3 bases at J, with 16 bases between. This CDR3 is CASSSSGAGGYEQYF. The CDR3 nucleotides read TGTGCCAGCAGCTCTAGTGGTGCGGGCGGCTACGAGCAGTACTTC.

The CDR3 sequence is CASGLSGTDTQYF. As DNA, the CDR3 is TGTGCTAGTGGTTTGTCAGGGACAGATACGCAGTATTTT. The V gene is TRBV12-5, the J gene TRBJ2-3, with a weak D call TRBD1 (5 bases). Trimming cost V 2 bases and J 3 bases, with 6 bases left between them. The CDR3 consists of 13 residues. Germline V gives CDR1 LGHNT, CDR2 FRNRAP.

J is TRBJ2-1 and V is TRBV5-1; 10 bases agree with TRBD2. This CDR3 is built from 15 residues. Trimming took 0 bases from V and 9 from J; bases not matched to a gene: 6. Germline CDR1 and CDR2: SGHRS and YFSETQ. The chain's CDR3 is CASSLVGTSETEQFF. The CDR3 DNA follows: TGCGCCAGCAGCTTGGTCGGGACTAGCGAGACTGAGCAGTTCTTC.

This sequence joins TRBV7-8 and TRBJ2-1; 8 bases are a match to TRBD1. Germline V gives CDR1 SGHVS, CDR2 FQNEAQ. The CDR3 has 15 amino acids. V lost 3 bases, J lost 9 bases, and 10 bases stayed unmatched. The CDR3 spells CASSLGRQGLGEQFF. CDR3 sequence (DNA): TGTGCCAGCAGCTTGGGGAGACAGGGGTTGGGTGAGCAGTTCTTC.

CDR3: CASSFRGGEQFF. DNA for the CDR3: TGTGCCAGCAGTTTCCGGGGGGGGGAGCAGTTCTTC. This chain joins TRBV7-2 and TRBJ2-1; 8 bases match TRBD2. Looked up from germline, CDR1 is SGHTA and CDR2 is FQGNSA. This CDR3 region has 12 residues. J was trimmed by 10 bases and V by 6 bases; bases with no gene match: 5.

V usage is TRBV6-1 and J usage is TRBJ2-7, with TRBD2 identical over 8 bases. Germline V gene data show CDR1 as MNHNS and CDR2 as SASEGT. There are 12 residues in the CDR3. The CDR3 nucleotides are TGTGCCAGCAGTGAAAACGGGAGGGCCGGGCCTGTC. Translation: CASSENGRAGPV.

This CDR3 reads CASSSPPPGELFF. The CDR3 nucleotides are TGTGCCAGCAGTTCCCCTCCCCCCGGGGAGCTGTTTTTT. The rearrangement joins TRBV27 to TRBJ2-2; D ambiguous. Trimming pared 4 bases from V and 6 bases from J, leaving 9 bases between. The length of the CDR3 is 13 residues. Germline lookup yields CDR1 MNHEY and CDR2 SMNVEV (reference sequence).

V usage is TRBV5-1 and J usage is TRBJ2-2; a weak D match, TRBD2 (6 bases). V was clipped by 2 bases and J by 4 bases, with 15 bases between them. There are 16 residues in the CDR3. The germline gives CDR1 SGHRS, CDR2 YFSETQ. Written as DNA, the CDR3 is TGCGCCAGCAGCTTCGGATTGAGCGGGTCCACCGGGGAGCTGTTTTTT. Residues: CASSFGLSGSTGELFF. The variable domain in full, with the rest retrieved from reference TRBV5-1 and TRBJ2-2, is KAGVTQTPRYLIKTRGQQVTLSCSPISGHRSVSWYQQTPGQGLQFLFEYFSETQRNKGNFPGRFSGRQFSNSRSEMNVSTLELGDSALYLCASSFGLSGSTGELFFGEGSRLTVL.

V is TRBV5-1 and J is TRBJ2-3; D perhaps matches TRBD1 (5 bases). The CDR3 extends over 12 amino acids. Germline CDR1 SGHRS, CDR2 YFSETQ. V was clipped by 10 bases and J by 6 bases, with 15 bases between them. CDR3 nucleotide sequence: TGCGCCTGCACCTACAAGGGGGATACGCAGTATTTT. It yields the protein CACTYKGDTQYF.